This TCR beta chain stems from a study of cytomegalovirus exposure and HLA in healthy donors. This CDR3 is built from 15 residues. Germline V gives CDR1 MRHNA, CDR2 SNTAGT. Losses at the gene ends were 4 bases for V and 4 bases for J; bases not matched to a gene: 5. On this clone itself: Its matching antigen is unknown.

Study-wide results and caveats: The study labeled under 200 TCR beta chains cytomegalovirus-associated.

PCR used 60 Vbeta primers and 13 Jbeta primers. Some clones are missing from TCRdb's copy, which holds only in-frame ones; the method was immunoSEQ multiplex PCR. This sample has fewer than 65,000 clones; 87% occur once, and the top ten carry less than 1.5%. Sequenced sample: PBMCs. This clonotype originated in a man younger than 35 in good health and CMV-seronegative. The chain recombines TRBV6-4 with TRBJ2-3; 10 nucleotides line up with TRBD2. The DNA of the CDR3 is TGTGCCAGCAGTGTTAGCGGGGGGCAACCAGATACGCAGTATTTT. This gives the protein CASSVSGGQPDTQYF.